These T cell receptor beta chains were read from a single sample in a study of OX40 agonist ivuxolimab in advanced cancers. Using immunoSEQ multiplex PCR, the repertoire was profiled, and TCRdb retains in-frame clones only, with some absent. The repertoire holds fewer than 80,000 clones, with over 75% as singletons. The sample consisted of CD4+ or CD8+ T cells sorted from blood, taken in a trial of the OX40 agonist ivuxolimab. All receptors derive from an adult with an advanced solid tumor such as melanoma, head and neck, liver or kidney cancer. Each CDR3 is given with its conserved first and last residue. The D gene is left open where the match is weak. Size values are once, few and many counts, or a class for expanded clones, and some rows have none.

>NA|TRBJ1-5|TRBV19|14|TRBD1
CASSSGQGLRPQHF
TGTGCCAGTAGTTCGGGACAGGGGCTCAGGCCCCAGCATTTT
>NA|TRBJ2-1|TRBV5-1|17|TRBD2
CASSPIGTSGNYNEQFF
TGCGCCAGCAGCCCAATCGGCACTAGCGGGAATTACAATGAGCAGTTCTTC
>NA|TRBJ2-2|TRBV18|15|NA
CASSPDQDPTGELFF
TGTGCCAGCTCACCAGATCAGGACCCAACCGGGGAGCTGTTTTTT
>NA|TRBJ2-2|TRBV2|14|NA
CASTQGRGTGELFF
TGTGCCAGCACCCAAGGCAGGGGCACCGGGGAGCTGTTTTTT
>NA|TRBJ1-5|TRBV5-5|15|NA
CASSLGGQFHQPQHF
TGTGCCAGCAGCTTGGGCGGACAGTTTCATCAGCCCCAGCATTTT
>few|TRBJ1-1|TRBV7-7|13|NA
CASSRDKNTEAFF
TGTGCTAGCAGCAGGGACAAGAACACTGAAGCTTTCTTT
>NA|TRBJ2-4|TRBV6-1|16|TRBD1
CASSELTGGSKNIQYF
TGTGCCAGCAGTGAATTAACAGGGGGCAGCAAAAACATTCAGTACTTC
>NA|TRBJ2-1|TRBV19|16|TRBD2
CASSPHVSGAYNEQFF
TGTGCCAGTAGTCCCCACGTCAGCGGGGCCTACAATGAGCAGTTCTTC
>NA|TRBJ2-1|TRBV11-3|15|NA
CASSSRQSSYNEQFF
TGTGCCAGCAGCTCCCGACAGAGCTCCTACAATGAGCAGTTCTTC
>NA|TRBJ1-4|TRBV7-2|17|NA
CASSLEGRGSSNEKLFF
TGTGCCAGCAGCTTAGAAGGCAGGGGCTCTTCTAATGAAAAACTGTTTTTT
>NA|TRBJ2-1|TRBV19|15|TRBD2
CASGLAGGGPGEQFF
TGTGCCAGTGGACTAGCGGGAGGGGGCCCGGGGGAGCAGTTCTTC
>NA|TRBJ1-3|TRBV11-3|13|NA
CASSFSSGNTIYF
TGTGCCAGCAGCTTCAGTTCTGGAAACACCATATATTTT
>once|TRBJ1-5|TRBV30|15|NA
CAWSVQGTSNQPQHF
TGTGCCTGGAGTGTACAAGGGACCAGCAATCAGCCCCAGCATTTT
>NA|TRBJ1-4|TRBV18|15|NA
CASSPSREYFEKLFF
TGTGCCAGCTCACCATCCCGGGAGTATTTTGAAAAACTGTTTTTT
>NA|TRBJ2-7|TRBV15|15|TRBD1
CATSRGGTGSYEQYF
TGTGCCACCAGCAGAGGTGGGACAGGGTCGTACGAGCAGTACTTC
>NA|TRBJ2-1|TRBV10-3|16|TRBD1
CAISELQGGTYNEQFF
TGTGCCATCAGTGAGCTACAGGGGGGCACCTACAATGAGCAGTTCTTC
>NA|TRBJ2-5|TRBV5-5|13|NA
CASSGTSTETQYF
TGTGCCAGCAGCGGAACTAGTACCGAGACCCAGTACTTC
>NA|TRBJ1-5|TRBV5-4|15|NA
CASSQDHLSNQPQHF
TGTGCCAGCAGCCAAGATCATTTGTCCAATCAGCCCCAGCATTTT
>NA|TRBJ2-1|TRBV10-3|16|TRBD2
CAISDGPGLAGGGEFF
TGTGCCATCAGTGACGGACCGGGACTAGCGGGAGGGGGAGAGTTCTTC
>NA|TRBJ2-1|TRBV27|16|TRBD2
CASSLATSGSAREQFF
TGTGCCAGCAGTCTAGCTACTAGCGGGAGCGCTCGGGAGCAGTTCTTC
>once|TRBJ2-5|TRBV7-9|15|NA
CASSAPLGDQETQYF
TGTGCCAGCAGCGCACCTTTGGGGGACCAAGAGACCCAGTACTTC
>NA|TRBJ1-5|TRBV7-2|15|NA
CASSLDRNSNQPQHF
TGTGCCAGCAGCTTGGACAGAAATAGCAATCAGCCCCAGCATTTT
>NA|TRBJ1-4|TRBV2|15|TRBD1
CASSEAPDRAKKLFF
TGTGCCAGCAGTGAAGCCCCGGACAGGGCTAAAAAACTGTTTTTT
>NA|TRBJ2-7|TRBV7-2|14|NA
CASSTRMRDTEQYF
TGTGCCAGCAGCACAAGAATGCGGGACACTGAACAGTACTTC
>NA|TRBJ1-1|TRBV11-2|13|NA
CASSPSVNTEAFF
TGTGCCAGCAGCCCCTCAGTGAACACTGAAGCTTTCTTT
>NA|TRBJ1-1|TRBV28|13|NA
CASRPRELTEAFF
TGTGCCAGCAGACCCCGGGAACTCACTGAAGCTTTCTTT
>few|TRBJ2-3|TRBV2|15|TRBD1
CASSVQGPGTDTQYF
TGTGCCAGCAGTGTACAGGGGCCGGGCACAGATACGCAGTATTTT
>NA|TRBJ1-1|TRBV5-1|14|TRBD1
CASSPSPGGSEAFF
TGCGCCAGCAGCCCGTCCCCAGGGGGGAGTGAAGCTTTCTTT
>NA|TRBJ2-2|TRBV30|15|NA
CAWTLTGRTAGELFF
TGTGCCTGGACACTAACAGGGAGGACGGCCGGGGAGCTGTTTTTT
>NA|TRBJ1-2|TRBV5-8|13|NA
CASSFQLLYGYTF
TGTGCCAGCAGCTTCCAGCTACTCTATGGCTACACCTTC
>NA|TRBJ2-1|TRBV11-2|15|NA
CASSLDPAAYNEQFF
TGTGCCAGCAGTTTGGACCCCGCGGCCTACAATGAGCAGTTCTTC
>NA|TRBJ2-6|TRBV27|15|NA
CASSLWGAGANVLTF
TGTGCCAGCAGTTTATGGGGGGCTGGGGCCAACGTCCTGACTTTC